These 2 T cell receptor beta chains were sequenced from one sample in a study of OX40 agonist ivuxolimab in advanced cancers. The method was immunoSEQ multiplex PCR; TCRdb's version includes in-frame clones alone and lacks a portion of them. The sample shows tens of thousands of clones, roughly 89% of them seen only once. This specimen was CD4+ or CD8+ T cells sorted from blood, taken in a trial of the OX40 agonist ivuxolimab. These TCRs come from an adult with an advanced solid tumor such as melanoma, head and neck, liver or kidney cancer.

The gene calls are TRBV19 and TRBJ2-7; 10 nucleotides agree with TRBD1. The CDR3 totals 14 residues. Germline assignment: CDR1 LNHDA and CDR2 SQIVND (reference sequence). V was clipped by 5 bases and J by 4 bases; unmatched bases: 5. This CDR3 is CASSPGTGAYEQYF. The CDR3 coding sequence is TGTGCCAGTAGTCCCGGGACAGGGGCTTACGAGCAGTACTTC.

The rearrangement uses TRBV6-1 and TRBJ2-7; possibly TRBD1 for D (5 bases). V shed 6 bases and J shed 7 bases, with 16 bases lying between them. The CDR3 has 13 residues. Germline V gene sequence: CDR1 MNHNS, CDR2 SASEGT. As DNA, the CDR3 is TGTGCCAGCAGCAGTTCAGGGCTGTTGGAGCAGTACTTC. Protein: CASSSSGLLEQYF.